The 25 T cell receptor beta chains below were found in one sample sequenced in a study of Tregs in tolerant kidney transplant recipients. Using immunoSEQ multiplex PCR, the repertoire was profiled, and TCRdb retains in-frame clones only, with some absent. The sample records about 110,000 clones, roughly 89% being singletons. Sequenced here: CD4+ T cells from blood, sampled before the transplant. Receptors were obtained from a human donor who received a combined kidney and bone marrow transplant.

This chain connects TRBV7-2 to TRBJ2-3; TRBD2 agrees at 7 bases. The CDR3 sequence is 15 residues long. The germline V gene encodes CDR1 SGHTA and CDR2 FQGNSA. With 4 bases clipped from V and 0 bases from J, the junction kept 4 bases outside the gene matches. CDR3 region: CASSSSGSSTDTQYF. DNA of the CDR3: TGTGCCAGCAGCTCTAGCGGTTCTAGCACAGATACGCAGTATTTT. The full variable domain, its missing parts supplied by reference TRBV7-2 and TRBJ2-3, is GAGVSQSPSNKVTEKGKDVELRCDPISGHTALYWYRQSLGQGLEFLIYFQGNSAPDKSGLPSDRFSAERTGGSVSTLTIQRTQQEDSAVYLCASSSSGSSTDTQYFGPGTRLTVL.

This clone was seen a handful of times. The genes are TRBV5-1 and TRBJ2-7, with a weak D call TRBD2 (6 bases). Germline assignment: CDR1 SGHRS and CDR2 YFSETQ. V lost 6 bases and J 7 bases, leaving 11 bases between the germline ends. The CDR3 contains 11 residues. The CDR3 spells CASIIAGEQYF. The CDR3 DNA is TGCGCCAGCATCATTGCGGGGGAGCAGTACTTC. Using reference TRBV5-1 and TRBJ2-7 for the parts outside the CDR3, the full variable domain is KAGVTQTPRYLIKTRGQQVTLSCSPISGHRSVSWYQQTPGQGLQFLFEYFSETQRNKGNFPGRFSGRQFSNSRSEMNVSTLELGDSALYLCASIIAGEQYFGPGTRLTVT.

The V call is TRBV19, the J call TRBJ2-7; TRBD2 matches 10 bases. V shed 1 base and J 6 bases; nucleotides not matched to a gene: 6. The CDR3 covers 15 residues. The germline V gene encodes CDR1 LNHDA and CDR2 SQIVND (reference sequence). For the CDR3, the DNA is TGTGCCAGTAGTATAGGCGGCCTAGCGGGAGTCGAGCAGTACTTC. It yields the protein CASSIGGLAGVEQYF.

The rearrangement links TRBV18 to TRBJ1-1, with D perhaps TRBD1 (5 bases). Germline assignment: CDR1 KGHSH and CDR2 LQKENI. The CDR3 extends over 16 amino acids. Trimming removed 2 bases from V and 7 bases from J, with 20 bases in between. In DNA, the CDR3 is TGTGCCAGCTCACCAGGGGCAGGGATTCGAAGTGGTGAAGCTTTCTTT. It encodes CASSPGAGIRSGEAFF.

This chain joins TRBV6-5 and TRBJ2-2; TRBD1 matches 8 bases. Trimming at V came to 11 bases and at J to 5 bases, leaving 10 bases not matched to a gene. Germline lookup yields CDR1 MNHEY and CDR2 SVGAGI. The CDR3 totals 14 residues. In nucleotides, the CDR3 is TGTGCCTCCCTGGGCAGGGGGCGAACCGGGGAGCTGTTTTTT. Protein product: CASLGRGRTGELFF.

The genes are TRBV14 and TRBJ1-2; 8 nucleotides match TRBD1. Looked up from germline, CDR1 is SGHDN and CDR2 is FVKESK. This CDR3 has 13 amino acids. Unmatched junction bases numbered 8, after V lost 9 bases and J lost 5 bases. This CDR3 reads CASRTGWSYGYTF. The CDR3 DNA follows: TGTGCCAGTCGGACAGGGTGGTCGTATGGCTACACCTTC.

This rearrangement joins TRBV5-6 to TRBJ1-5; D uncertain. The V gene's germline CDR1 is SGHDT and CDR2 YYEEEE. Trimming stripped 4 bases from V and 0 bases from J, with 5 bases between. The CDR3 is made up of 13 amino acids. Written as DNA, the CDR3 is TGTGCCAGCAGCCAGTATAGCAATCAGCCCCAGCATTTT. Translation: CASSQYSNQPQHF.

The V call is TRBV6-6, the J call TRBJ2-7, with TRBD2 identical over 7 bases. The V gene end was trimmed by 6 bases and the J gene end by 0 bases; junction bases not matched to a gene: 5. Germline V gene lookup returns CDR1 MNHNY and CDR2 SVGAGI (reference sequence). There are 14 residues in the CDR3. Here the CDR3 reads CASSNGGSSYEQYF. The CDR3 bases are TGTGCCAGCAGCAACGGGGGGAGCTCCTACGAGCAGTACTTC.

The rearrangement joins TRBV2 to TRBJ2-1; weak D call: TRBD2 (6 bases). The length of the CDR3 is 17 residues. V was trimmed by 8 bases and J by 6 bases, leaving 26 bases between them. Germline values: CDR1 SNHLY, CDR2 FYNNEI. CDR3 nucleotide sequence: TGTGCCAGCCCGAACAGTGGCTTCGGGGCCGGGGGCAATGAGCAGTTCTTC. It is translated as CASPNSGFGAGGNEQFF. The full variable domain, its missing parts supplied by reference TRBV2 and TRBJ2-1, is EPEVTQTPSHQVTQMGQEVILRCVPISNHLYFYWYRQILGQKVEFLVSFYNNEISEKSEIFDDQFSVERPDGSNFTLKIRSTKLEDSAMYFCASPNSGFGAGGNEQFFGPGTRLTVL.

V and J are TRBV4-1 and TRBJ1-5; D may be TRBD1 (5 bases). Trimming removed 0 bases from V and 5 bases from J, with 5 bases in between. The CDR3 contains 13 residues. Germline V gene data show CDR1 as MGHRA and CDR2 as YSYEKL. This CDR3 reads CASSQDRDQPQHF. For the CDR3, the DNA is TGCGCCAGCAGCCAAGACAGGGATCAGCCCCAGCATTTT.

The V call is TRBV4-1, the J call TRBJ2-5, with 12 bases that match TRBD2. Germline values: CDR1 MGHRA, CDR2 YSYEKL. J gave up 5 bases and V 6 bases, and 7 bases lay outside the gene matches. The CDR3 has 15 amino acids. The CDR3 DNA reads TGCGCCAGCAGGCCAATTGGGACTAGCGGGGAGACCCAGTACTTC. Amino acids: CASRPIGTSGETQYF.

V is TRBV5-1 and J is TRBJ2-3; tentatively, D is TRBD2 (5 bases). Germline V gene data show CDR1 as SGHRS and CDR2 as YFSETQ. The CDR3 runs 14 residues. The V end lost 4 bases, the J end lost 0 bases, and 9 bases lay between the germline ends. The CDR3 nucleotides are TGCGCCAGCAGCGGAGCGGATAGCACAGATACGCAGTATTTT. It specifies CASSGADSTDTQYF.

The table lists this clone with a few counts. The chain employs TRBV27 and TRBJ1-1; D ambiguous. This CDR3 has 15 amino acids. Between the trimmed V and J ends, which lost 3 bases and 0 bases, there was a span of 11 bases. CDR1 is MNHEY, CDR2 SMNVEV, per germline (reference sequence). CDR3 in DNA: TGTGCCAGCAGTTTCTCGACACTTTTGAACACTGAAGCTTTCTTT. Its protein product is CASSFSTLLNTEAFF.

The J gene is TRBJ1-3, the V gene TRBV14; 7 nucleotides align to TRBD1. CDR3 length: 14 amino acids. Germline V gives CDR1 SGHDN, CDR2 FVKESK. After removal of 4 bases from V and 2 bases from J, the junction contained 2 bases not matched to a gene. The CDR3 DNA sequence: TGTGCCAGCAGCCTCGACAGGGCTGGAAACACCATATATTTT. This gives the protein CASSLDRAGNTIYF.

The chain is built from TRBV4-3 and TRBJ2-3, with 13 bases that match TRBD2. J was trimmed by 2 bases and V by 2 bases; bases with no gene match: 7. The CDR3 consists of 18 residues. Germline CDR1 reads LGHNA; CDR2 reads YSLEER. CDR3 protein: CASSQLRTSGGNTDTQYF. The CDR3, as DNA: TGCGCCAGCAGCCAACTAAGGACTAGCGGGGGAAACACAGATACGCAGTATTTT.

This clone has only a few counts. The V and J genes are TRBV6-5 and TRBJ2-3; TRBD2 matches at 7 bases. V was clipped by 3 bases and J by 2 bases; unmatched bases: 8. Germline CDR1 MNHEY, CDR2 SVGAGI. This CDR3 comprises 16 residues. The CDR3 protein is CASSYGRATNTDTQYF. CDR3 nucleotide sequence: TGTGCCAGCAGTTATGGGAGGGCTACCAACACAGATACGCAGTATTTT.

In its sample, this clone was seen once. The chain employs TRBV4-2 and TRBJ1-2, with D unclear. The CDR3 spans 14 residues. V was trimmed by 1 base and J by 7 bases, leaving 13 bases between them. In germline, CDR1 is LGHNA, CDR2 YNFKEQ. The CDR3 protein is CASSQVSLRGGYTF. The CDR3, as DNA: TGTGCCAGCAGCCAAGTTTCTCTCCGGGGTGGCTACACCTTC.

The sample holds a few counts of this clone. The J gene is TRBJ1-3, the V gene TRBV10-3; 7 nucleotides match TRBD1. The V gene's germline CDR1 is ENHRY and CDR2 SYGVKD. Trimming cost V 3 bases and J 4 bases; bases outside gene matches: 3. The CDR3 length is 14 residues. As DNA, the CDR3 is TGTGCCATCAGTGAAGGCAGGGGGGGAAACACCATATATTTT. This sequence encodes CAISEGRGGNTIYF.

The chain employs TRBV15 and TRBJ1-2; D not certain. CDR3 length: 14 amino acids. Germline CDR1 reads LNHNV; CDR2 reads YYDKDF (reference sequence). V dropped 0 bases and J dropped 3 bases, with 8 bases sitting between them. The DNA for the CDR3 is TGTGCCACCAGCAGAGATCGGCAGGACTATGGCTACACCTTC. Translated: CATSRDRQDYGYTF.

The CDR3 reads CASRDRGGSPLHF. DNA for the CDR3: TGTGCCAGTCGCGACAGGGGAGGTTCACCCCTCCACTTT. The chain joins TRBV19 to TRBJ1-6, with 8 bases fitting TRBD1. Per the germline V gene, CDR1 is LNHDA and CDR2 is SQIVND (reference sequence). V was clipped by 8 bases and J by 9 bases; unmatched bases: 6. The CDR3 extends over 13 amino acids.

DNA for the CDR3: TGTGCCAGCAGACCTGGGACAGGTAATTCACCCCTCCACTTT. Its protein product is CASRPGTGNSPLHF. The rearrangement joins TRBV27 to TRBJ1-6, with 8 bases lining up with TRBD1. The V segment lost 6 bases and the J segment 6 bases; nucleotides outside the gene matches: 4. The germline V gene has CDR1 MNHEY and CDR2 SMNVEV (reference sequence). CDR3 size: 14 residues.

The gene calls are TRBV6-1 and TRBJ2-5; 8 positions agree with TRBD1. Unmatched junction bases numbered 5, after V lost 5 bases and J lost 3 bases. Germline-derived CDR1 and CDR2 are MNHNS and SASEGT. CDR3 length: 14 residues. CDR3: CASSSGQGKETQYF. CDR3 bases: TGTGCCAGCAGTTCCGGACAGGGAAAAGAGACCCAGTACTTC.

The chain has TRBV11-3 and TRBJ1-5; a possible D gene is TRBD1 (6 bases). In germline, CDR1 is SGHNT, CDR2 YENEEA. This CDR3 is built from 17 residues. Trimming left V 4 bases short and J 0 bases short, with 16 bases between. In DNA form, the CDR3 reads TGTGCCAGCAGCTCAGGGGAGGGGGAATATAGCAATCAGCCCCAGCATTTT. It codes for CASSSGEGEYSNQPQHF.

DNA for the CDR3: TGTGCCAGCAGTTACTCGTCGTTGGATACGCAGTATTTT. It specifies CASSYSSLDTQYF. The V gene is TRBV6-5, the J gene TRBJ2-3; D is ambiguous. V was trimmed by 0 bases and J by 6 bases, leaving 7 bases between them. The CDR3 consists of 13 residues. Per the germline V gene, CDR1 is MNHEY and CDR2 is SVGAGI.

The chain carries TRBV19 and TRBJ2-6; no clear D gene. This CDR3 region has 16 residues. Germline V lookup: CDR1 LNHDA, CDR2 SQIVND (reference sequence). Trimming left V 5 bases short and J 0 bases short, with 11 bases between. CDR3 residues: CASSPPAGSGANVLTF. The CDR3 DNA follows: TGTGCCAGTAGTCCCCCCGCCGGCTCTGGGGCCAACGTCCTGACTTTC.